A selection of T cell receptor beta chains follows, all from one sample in a study of human T cells and chemical hapten exposure. TCRdb ran MiXCR on the RACE reads and lists one entry per CDR3 protein. The sample consists of more than 70,000 distinct CDR3 sequences, around 8.8% of them appearing once. This specimen consisted of whole blood, obtained in connection with sensitization to the hapten diphenylcyclopropenone (DPC). The receptors originated from a man between 40 and 49 years old with alopecia areata. Some clones in this sample may be carry-over from other donors' samples. CDR3s include the opening cysteine and the closing phenylalanine or tryptophan. A D gene is named only where the DNA matches it firmly. Part of the rows lack a size; the others show once, few, many or a class for expanded clones.

TRBV28	TRBD1	.	TRBJ1-5	TGTGCCAGCAGTCCCAGGGGGATGGGTAGCAATCAGCCCCAGCATTTT	CASSPRGMGSNQPQHF
TRBV28	.	.	TRBJ1-6	TGTGCCAGCAGTTTAGGGCAGGCCTATAATTCACCCCTCCACTTT	CASSLGQAYNSPLHF
TRBV6-5	TRBD1	many	TRBJ1-3	TGTGCCAGCAGTTACCGCGCTCTACAGGGGACTGGAAACACCATATATTTT	CASSYRALQGTGNTIYF
TRBV4-3	.	many	TRBJ2-7	TGCGCCAGCAGCCAAGGAGATGCACTTGCCTACGAGCAGTACTTC	CASSQGDALAYEQYF
TRBV5-1	TRBD1	many	TRBJ1-3	TGCGCCAGCTTAATCAGGGGGGACAACTCTGGAAACACCATATATTTT	CASLIRGDNSGNTIYF
TRBV29-1	TRBD2	.	TRBJ2-5	TGCAGCGTTGACGGGACTAGCGGGGTTCAAGAGACCCAGTACTTC	CSVDGTSGVQETQYF
TRBV5-1	.	.	TRBJ2-1	TGCGCCAGCAGCTTGCGGCCTGTCAATGAGCAGTTCTTC	CASSLRPVNEQFF
TRBV4-2	TRBD2	few	TRBJ2-1	TGTGCCAGCAGCCAAGAGTCCGGACTAGCGGGAGATGAGCAGTTCTTC	CASSQESGLAGDEQFF
TRBV7-2	.	few	TRBJ1-2	TGTGCCAGCAGCCGTCAGTATAGGAAATCTAACTATGGCTACACCTTC	CASSRQYRKSNYGYTF
TRBV14	.	.	TRBJ2-1	TGTGCCAGCAGCCAGTCCGTGACTTTGTACAATGAGCAGTTCTTC	CASSQSVTLYNEQFF
TRBV6-2/TRBV6-3	.	few	TRBJ2-1	TGTGCCAGCAGTTACACTTCGGGGGAAACCTACAATGAGCAGTTCTTC	CASSYTSGETYNEQFF
TRBV7-2	.	few	TRBJ2-7	TGTGCCAGCAGCTTTCCCGGGACGTTGTACGAGCAGTACTTC	CASSFPGTLYEQYF
TRBV14	TRBD2	.	TRBJ2-1	TGTGCCAGCAGCCAAGTATTACGACCGGGACTAAGGGAGGGTGAGCAGTTCTTC	CASSQVLRPGLREGEQFF
TRBV7-2	.	few	TRBJ2-1	TGTGCCAGCAGCTTAGACTATAGCGGCAATGAGCAGTTCTTC	CASSLDYSGNEQFF
TRBV6-6	TRBD2	few	TRBJ2-3	TGTGCCAGCAGTTACAGGACTAGCGGGAGTGGGGATACGCAGTATTTT	CASSYRTSGSGDTQYF
TRBV18	TRBD2	.	TRBJ2-1	TGTGCCAGCTCAAAAGAAAGCGGGAGCTCCTACAATGAGCAGTTCTTC	CASSKESGSSYNEQFF
TRBV6-2/TRBV6-3	TRBD1	many	TRBJ2-1	TGTGCCAGCAGTTACCCGGGACAGGGATTCTACAATGAGCAGTTCTTC	CASSYPGQGFYNEQFF
TRBV7-9	.	few	TRBJ2-3	TGTGCCAGCAGCCCGAGGCTCAGGCAGGGCACAGATACGCAGTATTTT	CASSPRLRQGTDTQYF
TRBV29-1	.	many	TRBJ1-1	TGCAGCGGCAGCGGGTTGACGGATAGATTTGAAGCTTTCTTT	CSGSGLTDRFEAFF
TRBV6-5	.	few	TRBJ2-5	TGTGCCAGCAGTTACCCCCCTAAAGAGACCCAGTACTTC	CASSYPPKETQYF
TRBV7-2	.	few	TRBJ1-3	TGTGCCAGCAGCCCGGAGACAGGCCGCTCTGGAAACACCATATATTTT	CASSPETGRSGNTIYF
TRBV9	TRBD2	many	TRBJ2-2	TGTGCCAGCAGCCCTCGCCTGGGGACTAGCTCGAACACCGGGGAGCTGTTTTTT	CASSPRLGTSSNTGELFF
TRBV29-1	.	many	TRBJ1-2	TGCAGCGTTGTCAACAGGGTCGACTATGGCTACACCTTC	CSVVNRVDYGYTF
TRBV5-4	.	few	TRBJ1-1	TGTGCCAGCAGCACCCTGACCGGGACAAGGGGGGAAGCTTTCTTT	CASSTLTGTRGEAFF
TRBV6-1	.	few	TRBJ1-6	TGTGCCACCCGTGCAGTGTATAATTCACCCCTCCACTTT	CATRAVYNSPLHF
TRBV20-1	TRBD2	many	TRBJ2-3	TGCAGTGCTCCACCGATTAGCGGGAGGGTAACAGATACGCAGTATTTT	CSAPPISGRVTDTQYF
TRBV11-2	.	many	TRBJ1-4	TGTGCCAGCAGCCCCCGGAGGGCTAATGAAAAACTGTTTTTT	CASSPRRANEKLFF
TRBV29-1	.	few	TRBJ2-5	TGCAGCGTTGCGGAGGGGCGGGAGACCCAGTACTTC	CSVAEGRETQYF
TRBV3-1	.	.	TRBJ2-1	TGTGCCAGCAGCCAAGAGCCTAGAGGGAGCAATGAGCAGTTCTTC	CASSQEPRGSNEQFF
TRBV12-3/TRBV12-4	TRBD2	few	TRBJ2-1	TGTGCCAGCACCCCGACCGGAGCGGGAGCTCGCAATGAGCAGTTCTTC	CASTPTGAGARNEQFF
TRBV30	.	.	TRBJ2-5	TGTGCCTGGAGTGTAAAGTCCCAACAAGAAGAGACCCAGTACTTC	CAWSVKSQQEETQYF
TRBV6-2/TRBV6-3	.	many	TRBJ2-5	TGTGCCACCTTCGGTTTTTTACCGGGGACCCAGTACTTC	CATFGFLPGTQYF
TRBV20-1	TRBD1	many	TRBJ2-7	TGCAGTGCTAGGGGACACCCCGGACAGGGTGGGGAGCAGTACTTC	CSARGHPGQGGEQYF
TRBV6-1	TRBD1	few	TRBJ1-2	TGTGCCAGCAGCTTCACTGACAGGGACTATGGCTACACCTTC	CASSFTDRDYGYTF
TRBV6-2/TRBV6-3	TRBD2	.	TRBJ2-5	TGTGCCAGCAGGGAACTAGCGGGAGAGACCCAGTACTTC	CASRELAGETQYF
TRBV5-1	TRBD1	many	TRBJ2-5	TGCGCCAGCAGCTTCCGGGACAGGGGGCGAGAGACCCAGTACTTC	CASSFRDRGRETQYF
TRBV6-5	TRBD1	few	TRBJ1-6	TGTGCCAGCTGGACCCCAGGGGGCGGTTCACCCCTCCACTTT	CASWTPGGGSPLHF
TRBV12-3/TRBV12-4	TRBD2	few	TRBJ2-1	TGTGCCAGCAGTCCTAGCGGGAGCTCCTACAATGAGCAGTTCTTC	CASSPSGSSYNEQFF
TRBV4-3	.	few	TRBJ2-3	TGCGCCAGCAGCCCAGGAGGGCCGACAGATACGCAGTATTTT	CASSPGGPTDTQYF
TRBV20-1	.	many	TRBJ1-2	TGCAGTGCTAGAGATCCCTCGGTCGGCAGATTCTATGGCTACACCTTC	CSARDPSVGRFYGYTF
TRBV7-6	.	many	TRBJ1-1	TGTGCCAGCAGCTCGACAGGGAACACTGAAGCTTTCTTT	CASSSTGNTEAFF
TRBV7-2	TRBD1	few	TRBJ1-1	TGTGCCAGCAGGCCAACAGGGGGGTACACTGAAGCTTTCTTT	CASRPTGGYTEAFF